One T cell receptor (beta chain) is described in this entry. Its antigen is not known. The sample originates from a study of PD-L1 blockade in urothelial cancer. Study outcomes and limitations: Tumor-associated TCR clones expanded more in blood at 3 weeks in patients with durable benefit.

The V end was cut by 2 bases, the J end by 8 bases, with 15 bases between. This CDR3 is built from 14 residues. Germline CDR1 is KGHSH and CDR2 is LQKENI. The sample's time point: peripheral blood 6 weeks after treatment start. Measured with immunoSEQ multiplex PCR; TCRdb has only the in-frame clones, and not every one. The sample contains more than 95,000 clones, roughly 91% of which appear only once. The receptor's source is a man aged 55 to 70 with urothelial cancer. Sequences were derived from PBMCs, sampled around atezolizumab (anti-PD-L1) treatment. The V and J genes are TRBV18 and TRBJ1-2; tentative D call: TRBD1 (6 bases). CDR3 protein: CASSPETGSRGYTF. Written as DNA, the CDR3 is TGTGCCAGCTCACCAGAGACAGGCTCCCGGGGCTACACCTTC.